The 10 T cell receptor beta chains given below trace back to one sample, sequenced in a study of response to subunit inactivated influenza vaccine. TCRdb analysed the RT-PCR reads with MiXCR anew, one entry per CDR3 protein. The table shows around 580,000 distinct CDR3 sequences, with 10% to 15% occurring only once. Material: PBMCs from blood, obtained on the day of vaccination. The receptors come from a man aged 45-60 years who received an inactivated influenza vaccine.

At least ten counts were recorded for this clonotype. The chain employs TRBV29-1 and TRBJ2-1; 10 bases are a match to TRBD2. CDR1 SQVTM and CDR2 ANQGSEA come from the germline V gene. V gave up 6 bases and J gave up 8 bases; unmatched junction bases: 10. CDR3 length: 14 amino acids. CDR3 nucleotides: TGCAGCGTGCCAACTAGCGGGGTAACTTATGAGCAGTTCTTC. It specifies CSVPTSGVTYEQFF.

This clonotype has just a few counts. The V call is TRBV29-1, the J call TRBJ2-7; tentatively, D is TRBD1 (6 bases). This CDR3 is 12 amino acids long. V lost 2 bases to trimming and J lost 1 base, with 6 bases between them. From germline, CDR1 is SQVTM and CDR2 ANQGSEA. The CDR3 coding sequence is TGCAGCGTTGAACAGGGGTCCTACGAGCAGTACTTC. Translated: CSVEQGSYEQYF.

The CDR3: CASSYANGDTQYF. The CDR3 DNA follows: TGTGCCAGCAGTTACGCCAACGGAGATACGCAGTATTTT. The chain recombines TRBV6-5 with TRBJ2-3, with no clear D. V lost 2 bases, J lost 5 bases, and 8 bases lay in between. The CDR3 length is 13 residues. Germline-derived CDR1 and CDR2 are MNHEY and SVGAGI.

The rearrangement uses TRBV27 and TRBJ2-7; D remains ambiguous. V was cut by 10 bases and J by 3 bases, with 13 bases left in between. CDR1 and CDR2 (germline): MNHEY, SMNVEV (reference sequence). The CDR3 length is 12 residues. Written as DNA, the CDR3 is TGTGCCACCGAAGCCCCTCTCTACGAGCAGTACTTC. Its protein product is CATEAPLYEQYF.

At least ten counts were recorded for this clonotype. CDR3 amino acids: CASSQGQGGVEDYTF. As DNA, the CDR3 is TGCGCCAGCAGCCAAGGACAGGGAGGAGTCGAGGACTACACCTTC. The chain combines TRBV4-3 with TRBJ1-2; 7 bases align to TRBD1. The V and J ends lost 1 base and 10 bases, in that order; junction bases with no gene match: 12. CDR1 is LGHNA, CDR2 YSLEER, per germline. The CDR3 runs to 15 residues.

The J gene is TRBJ1-2, the V gene TRBV6-1, with a tentative D call TRBD1 (5 bases). The CDR3 consists of 16 residues. In germline, CDR1 is MNHNS, CDR2 SASEGT. V lost 8 bases to trimming and J lost 2 bases, with 21 bases between them. DNA for the CDR3: TGTGCCAGCGGAGGCAGGGCCCATAGGACAAACTATGGCTACACCTTC. The encoded protein is CASGGRAHRTNYGYTF.

This clonotype came up many times. This chain joins TRBV5-1 and TRBJ2-7, with 11 nucleotides matching TRBD1. CDR1 and CDR2 (germline): SGHRS, YFSETQ. The CDR3 runs 12 residues. V gave up 4 bases and J gave up 10 bases; unmatched junction bases: 4. The CDR3 nucleotides are TGCGCCAGCAGCGTAGGACAGGGGGCTCAGTACTTC. Translating it yields CASSVGQGAQYF.

The chain is built from TRBV20-1 and TRBJ2-2; D remains ambiguous. V lost 2 bases, J lost 1 base, and 14 bases lay in between. Looked up from germline, CDR1 is DFQATT and CDR2 is SNEGSKA (reference sequence). The CDR3 consists of 16 residues. CDR3 sequence: CSARPPSAWNTGELFF. In DNA form, the CDR3 reads TGCAGTGCTAGACCCCCTTCTGCCTGGAACACCGGGGAGCTGTTTTTT.

This clonotype appeared many times. CDR3 sequence reads: CASSLAGVTYEQYF. The CDR3 coding sequence is TGTGCCAGCAGCTTAGCGGGGGTAACCTACGAGCAGTACTTC. This rearrangement joins TRBV28 to TRBJ2-7, with 9 positions matching TRBD2. This CDR3 is 14 amino acids long. J lost 2 bases, V lost 6 bases, and 5 bases had no gene match. Germline assignment: CDR1 MDHEN and CDR2 SYDVKM.

This clonotype was seen a handful of times. The chain links TRBV7-2 to TRBJ2-5; D not resolved. This CDR3 region has 15 residues. Per the germline V gene, CDR1 is SGHTA and CDR2 is FQGNSA. V lost 4 bases, J lost 4 bases, and 16 bases lay in between. For the CDR3, the DNA is TGTGCCAGCAGCTCCTCCGGGCTTCGACGAGAGACCCAGTACTTC. It codes for CASSSSGLRRETQYF.